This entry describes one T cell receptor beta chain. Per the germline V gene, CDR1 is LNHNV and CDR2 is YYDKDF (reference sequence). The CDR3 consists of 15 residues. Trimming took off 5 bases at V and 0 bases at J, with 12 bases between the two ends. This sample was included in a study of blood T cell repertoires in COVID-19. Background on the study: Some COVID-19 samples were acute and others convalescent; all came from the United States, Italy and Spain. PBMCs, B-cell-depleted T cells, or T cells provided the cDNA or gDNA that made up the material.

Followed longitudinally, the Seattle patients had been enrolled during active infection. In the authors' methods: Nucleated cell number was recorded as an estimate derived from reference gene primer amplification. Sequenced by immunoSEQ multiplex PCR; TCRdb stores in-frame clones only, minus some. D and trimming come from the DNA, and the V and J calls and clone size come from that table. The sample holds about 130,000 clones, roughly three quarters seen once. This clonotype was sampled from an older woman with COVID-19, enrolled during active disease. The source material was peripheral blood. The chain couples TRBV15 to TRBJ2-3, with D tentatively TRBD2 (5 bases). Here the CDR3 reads CATSGRGSSTDTQYF. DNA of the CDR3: TGTGCCACCAGCGGTCGGGGTTCAAGCACAGATACGCAGTATTTT.